The clone carrying this TCR beta chain was seen repeatedly, ten times or more. No antigen is known for it. This specimen belongs to a study of T cells in Graves' hyperthyroidism and ophthalmopathy. TCR beta CDR3 regions were amplified from RNA transcripts. Initially, a first-round RT-PCR of the TCR CDR3 employed the HTBI primer set. TCRdb reprocessed the multiplex PCR reads with MiXCR, giving one entry per CDR3 protein. The sample holds hundreds of thousands of distinct CDR3 sequences; 17% are singletons and the top ten take 15% to 20%. General observations from the study: Most expanded thyroid clonotypes above 0.001 also appeared in blood.

The TCR comes from a woman younger than 30 with Graves' ophthalmopathy. The material sequenced was blood.

CDR3 sequence (DNA): TGTGCCAGCAGCGTAGGGACAAAGGGGAACACTGAAGCTTTCTTT. Residues: CASSVGTKGNTEAFF. The chain couples TRBV9 to TRBJ1-1; the D gene is possibly TRBD1 (5 bases). The CDR3 contains 15 residues. From germline, CDR1 is SGDLS and CDR2 YYNGEE. With 0 bases removed from V and 1 base from J, the gap between germline ends came to 10 bases. Complete variable domain (other parts from reference TRBV9 and TRBJ1-1): DSGVTQTPKHLITATGQRVTLRCSPRSGDLSVYWYQQSLDQGLQFLIQYYNGEERAKGNILERFSAQQFPDLHSELNLSSLELGDSALYFCASSVGTKGNTEAFFGQGTRLTVV.